The rows below give T cell receptor beta chains drawn from one sample of a study of CD4 T cells in relation to SARS-CoV-2 and coronaviruses. The assay was immunoSEQ multiplex PCR, and TCRdb's table has in-frame clones only and misses some. The sample has about 23,000 clones, roughly 82% seen once; the top ten hold roughly 15%. No antigen is known for these receptors. Source material: CD4+ T cells from PBMCs, cultured in vitro. The source of these receptors is a human donor in good health. Each CDR3 is given with its conserved first and last residue. The order of the fields is clone size, D gene, V gene, J gene, CDR3 protein, CDR3 DNA. D genes are given only for firm matches. Clone size is stated in some rows and not others, as once, few, many or a class when expanded.

>.|TRBD2|TRBV10-3|TRBJ2-1
CAISESIGLANEQFF
TGTGCCATCAGTGAGTCGATCGGACTAGCTAATGAGCAGTTCTTC
>once|.|TRBV19|TRBJ1-1
CASSIGQMNTEAFF
TGTGCCAGTAGTATAGGCCAAATGAACACTGAAGCTTTCTTT
>.|.|TRBV9|TRBJ2-5
CASSVDPSQETQYF
TGTGCCAGCAGCGTAGATCCCAGTCAAGAGACCCAGTACTTC
>few|.|TRBV2|TRBJ2-2
CASIMEFNTGELFF
TGTGCCAGCATAATGGAGTTTAACACCGGGGAGCTGTTTTTT
>once|TRBD1|TRBV4-3|TRBJ2-5
CASRWTGGRETQYF
TGCGCCAGCCGCTGGACAGGGGGAAGAGAGACCCAGTACTTC
>.|TRBD1|TRBV27|TRBJ1-2
CASSLRQGLNYGYTF
TGTGCCAGCAGTCTCCGACAGGGACTAAACTATGGCTACACCTTC
>.|TRBD2|TRBV18|TRBJ2-5
CASSPAAGGRASETQYF
TGTGCCAGCTCACCAGCGGCGGGCGGGAGGGCCTCGGAGACCCAGTACTTC
>few|.|TRBV7-8|TRBJ1-5
CASSLVPNQPQHF
TGTGCCAGCAGCTTAGTCCCTAATCAGCCCCAGCATTTT
>.|TRBD2|TRBV2|TRBJ2-5
CASSQGTSGRLETQYF
TGTGCCAGCTCACAGGGGACTAGCGGGAGGTTAGAGACCCAGTACTTC
>.|.|TRBV4-3|TRBJ1-2
CASSQFGQTNYGYTF
TGCGCCAGCAGCCAATTTGGGCAGACTAACTATGGCTACACCTTC
>.|.|TRBV7-2|TRBJ1-6
CASSLDLNSPLHF
TGTGCCAGCAGCTTAGATCTGAATTCACCCCTCCACTTT
>.|.|TRBV5-1|TRBJ2-5
CASSFSAGQETQYF
TGCGCCAGCAGCTTCTCGGCGGGCCAAGAGACCCAGTACTTC
>.|.|TRBV7-2|TRBJ1-2
CASSLALATGGYTF
TGTGCCAGCAGCTTAGCGTTGGCTACTGGGGGCTACACCTTC
>.|.|TRBV19|TRBJ1-1
CASSGSDIGDGGAFF
TGTGCCAGTAGTGGATCGGACATCGGGGACGGAGGAGCTTTCTTT
>.|.|TRBV27|TRBJ2-1
CASSLGGPLTTYNEQFF
TGTGCCAGCAGTTTGGGGGGTCCTCTTACTACCTACAATGAGCAGTTCTTC
>few|TRBD2|TRBV2|TRBJ2-1
CASSLTSGDYNEQFF
TGTGCCAGCAGCCTCACTAGCGGGGACTACAATGAGCAGTTCTTC
>.|TRBD1|TRBV11-3|TRBJ2-2
CASSRQGLNTGELFF
TGTGCCAGCAGCAGACAGGGATTAAACACCGGGGAGCTGTTTTTT
>.|TRBD2|TRBV19|TRBJ2-5
CASSIIAGETQYF
TGTGCCAGTAGTATTATAGCGGGAGAGACCCAGTACTTC
>.|TRBD1|TRBV7-2|TRBJ2-3
CASSLRTGGDTQYF
TGTGCCAGCAGCTTAAGGACAGGGGGAGATACGCAGTATTTT
>.|.|TRBV2|TRBJ2-5
CASRTRQPQETQYF
TGTGCCAGCAGGACCCGACAGCCTCAAGAGACCCAGTACTTC
>.|.|TRBV5-8|TRBJ2-7
CASSFLTRRSYEQYF
TGTGCCAGCAGCTTCCTGACAAGACGCTCCTACGAGCAGTACTTC
>once|.|TRBV19|TRBJ1-5
CASSSGRDLPQHF
TGTGCCAGTAGTTCGGGGAGGGACCTGCCCCAGCATTTT
>.|TRBD1|TRBV19|TRBJ2-7
CASSITGGSSYEQYF
TGTGCCAGTAGTATCACAGGGGGCTCTTCCTACGAGCAGTACTTC
>.|TRBD1|TRBV9|TRBJ2-2
CASSAYRGGLTGELFF
TGTGCCAGCAGCGCCTACAGGGGCGGGCTGACCGGGGAGCTGTTTTTT
>.|TRBD2|TRBV2|TRBJ2-3
CASSLPGLAVDTQYF
TGTGCCAGCAGTCTTCCGGGACTAGCGGTAGATACGCAGTATTTT
>.|.|TRBV7-9|TRBJ2-2
CASTPPGAGELFF
TGTGCCAGCACCCCACCGGGGGCCGGGGAGCTGTTTTTT
>few|.|TRBV3-1/TRBV3-2|TRBJ1-2
CASSQDVKAGGYTF
TGTGCCAGCAGCCAAGACGTGAAGGCCGGAGGCTACACCTTC
>once|.|TRBV6-5|TRBJ2-7
CASSRTSYEQYF
TGTGCCAGCAGCCGTACTAGCTACGAGCAGTACTTC
>.|.|TRBV6-1|TRBJ1-3
CASSEAGHFSGNTIYF
TGTGCCAGCAGTGAAGCGGGACATTTCTCTGGAAACACCATATATTTT
>few|.|TRBV5-4|TRBJ2-7
CASSFPDGYEQYF
TGTGCCAGCAGCTTCCCCGACGGCTACGAGCAGTACTTC
>.|TRBD2|TRBV11-2|TRBJ2-5
CASSLGRGGYRETQYF
TGTGCCAGCAGCTTAGGGCGGGGGGGTTACCGAGAGACCCAGTACTTC
>.|TRBD2|TRBV3-1/TRBV3-2|TRBJ2-3
CASSQKGLGTDTQYF
TGTGCCAGCAGCCAGAAGGGACTAGGCACAGATACGCAGTATTTT
>.|.|TRBV5-1|TRBJ2-1
CASSLVPGAGGNEQFF
TGCGCCAGCAGCTTGGTTCCAGGGGCTGGTGGAAATGAGCAGTTCTTC
>.|.|TRBV7-9|TRBJ1-5
CASSKTGTYSSQPQHF
TGTGCCAGCAGCAAGACCGGGACTTATAGTAGTCAGCCCCAGCATTTT
>.|.|TRBV7-2|TRBJ2-3
CASSLAGVSDTQYF
TGTGCCAGCAGCTTAGCGGGAGTATCAGATACGCAGTATTTT
>.|.|TRBV4-1|TRBJ2-1
CASSQAMDSLGYNEQFF
TGCGCCAGCAGCCAAGCGATGGACAGCCTCGGGTACAATGAGCAGTTCTTC
>once|.|TRBV3-1/TRBV3-2|TRBJ2-5
CASTRGQETQYF
TGTGCCAGCACCCGCGGCCAAGAGACCCAGTACTTC
>.|.|TRBV7-2|TRBJ1-2
CASSPSTGGRPVGGYTF
TGTGCCAGCAGCCCCTCGACCGGGGGCAGGCCAGTCGGTGGCTACACCTTC
>.|TRBD2|TRBV18|TRBJ2-5
CASSPGLAGGSQETQYF
TGTGCCAGCTCACCGGGACTAGCGGGGGGGTCACAAGAGACCCAGTACTTC
>.|.|TRBV5-1|TRBJ2-5
CASSPGLRQETQYF
TGCGCCAGCAGCCCGGGACTGAGACAAGAGACCCAGTACTTC
>.|TRBD1|TRBV9|TRBJ2-7
CASSPRTGGYAEQYF
TGTGCCAGCAGCCCTCGGACAGGGGGATATGCCGAGCAGTACTTC
>.|.|TRBV7-2|TRBJ2-6
CASSLDSGANVLTF
TGTGCCAGCAGCTTAGATTCTGGGGCCAACGTCCTGACTTTC
>.|.|TRBV7-9|TRBJ1-1
CASSPRQRNTEAFF
TGTGCCAGCAGCCCCCGACAGCGGAACACTGAAGCTTTCTTT
>.|TRBD1|TRBV6-5|TRBJ2-4
CASSYSIRDRNIQYF
TGTGCCAGCAGTTACTCCATCCGGGACAGAAACATTCAGTACTTC
>.|.|TRBV5-1|TRBJ2-5
CASSLDPGNQETQYF
TGCGCCAGCAGCTTGGATCCAGGGAACCAAGAGACCCAGTACTTC
>.|.|TRBV18|TRBJ1-2
CASSLNRDGANYGYTF
TGTGCCAGCTCACTCAACCGGGACGGAGCTAACTATGGCTACACCTTC
>.|.|TRBV9|TRBJ1-1
CASSVENGGEDTEAFF
TGTGCCAGCAGCGTAGAAAATGGTGGGGAGGACACTGAAGCTTTCTTT
>.|TRBD1|TRBV7-8|TRBJ1-1
CASSLKDRGVEAFF
TGTGCCAGCAGCTTAAAAGACAGGGGCGTGGAAGCTTTCTTT
>.|.|TRBV7-5|TRBJ1-4
CARSLVPGAGTTNEKLFF
TGTGCCAGAAGCTTAGTTCCCGGGGCGGGTACAACTAATGAAAAACTGTTTTTT
>.|.|TRBV4-3|TRBJ2-3
CASSQDASWGDTQYF
TGCGCCAGCAGCCAAGATGCGTCCTGGGGGGATACGCAGTATTTT
>.|TRBD2|TRBV3-1/TRBV3-2|TRBJ2-5
CASSLDRLAGVPQETQYF
TGTGCCAGCAGCCTAGACAGGCTAGCGGGAGTCCCTCAAGAGACCCAGTACTTC
>.|.|TRBV30|TRBJ1-4
CAWGDTREKLFF
TGTGCCTGGGGGGACACGCGGGAAAAACTGTTTTTT
>.|TRBD1|TRBV29-1|TRBJ2-7
CSVRQGGYEQYF
TGCAGCGTCCGACAGGGGGGCTACGAGCAGTACTTC
>.|.|TRBV18|TRBJ1-3
CASSPNDFSSGNTIYF
TGTGCCAGCTCACCTAACGACTTTAGCTCTGGAAACACCATATATTTT
>.|TRBD2|TRBV3-1/TRBV3-2|TRBJ2-5
CASSQSRRGGWETQYF
TGTGCCAGCAGCCAGTCCCGGCGGGGGGGCTGGGAGACCCAGTACTTC
>.|TRBD2|TRBV5-1|TRBJ2-1
CASSSAEGTSRHQNNEQFF
TGCGCCAGCAGCTCCGCCGAGGGGACTAGCCGACACCAAAACAATGAGCAGTTCTTC
>.|.|TRBV9|TRBJ1-1
CASSPRPGTEAFF
TGTGCCAGCAGCCCCCGGCCGGGGACTGAAGCTTTCTTT